The 30 T cell receptor beta chains listed next were all sequenced from one sample in a study of T-cell reconstitution after alpha-beta-depleted transplantation in children. TCRbeta library preparation incorporated unique molecular identifiers. In TCRdb, the PCR reads were re-called with MiXCR into one record per CDR3 protein. The table lists about 580,000 distinct CDR3 sequences, more than 20% of them singletons. Here the sequenced sample was PBMCs, taken before TCRalphabeta/CD19-depleted stem cell transplant. These receptors all come from a boy in the first two years of life with Wiskott-Aldrich syndrome, due to receive a stem cell transplant.

V usage is TRBV6-5 and J usage is TRBJ2-3, with D possibly being TRBD2 (6 bases). Per the germline V gene, CDR1 is MNHEY and CDR2 is SVGAGI. The V and J ends lost 2 bases and 1 base respectively, with 10 bases between them. CDR3 length: 15 residues. Here the CDR3 reads CASSYMASGTDTQYF. The CDR3 bases are TGTGCCAGCAGTTACATGGCTAGCGGCACAGATACGCAGTATTTT.

This clonotype was observed a handful of times. The genes are TRBV12-3 or TRBV12-4 and TRBJ2-1, with no clear D. The germline V and J ends were trimmed by 1 base and 1 base, with 8 bases remaining between them. This CDR3 is built from 15 residues. CDR3 in DNA: TGTGCCAGCAGTTTAGAGTCAACATCCTACAATGAGCAGTTCTTC. Translated, it gives CASSLESTSYNEQFF.

There are a few counts of this clonotype. The chain couples TRBV7-9 to TRBJ1-5; TRBD1 aligns across 7 bases. The CDR3 extends over 15 amino acids. V lost 1 base to trimming and J lost 11 bases; unmatched junction nucleotides: 11. Germline CDR1 reads SEHNR; CDR2 reads FQNEAQ (reference sequence). The CDR3 protein is CASSLESAGTAAQHF. The CDR3 DNA reads TGTGCCAGCAGCTTAGAATCGGCGGGGACAGCAGCCCAGCATTTT.

As regards this clonotype: The junction differs from germline at one of its ends, possibly a read error. This chain's CDR3 is CASSLGLSGPYEHYF. The CDR3 nucleotides read TGTGCCAGCAGCTTAGGACTCTCAGGCCCCTACGAGCATTACTTC. The gene calls are TRBV7-8 and TRBJ2-7; the D is unclear. Germline assignment: CDR1 SGHVS and CDR2 FQNEAQ. This CDR3 has 15 residues. Full variable domain (remainder filled in from reference TRBV7-8 and TRBJ2-7): GAGVSQSPRYKVAKRGQDVALRCDPISGHVSLFWYQQALGQGPEFLTYFQNEAQLDKSGLPSDRFFAERPEGSVSTLKIQRTQQEDSAVYLCASSLGLSGPYEHYFGPGTRLTVT.

This clonotype was detected only a few times. CDR3 in amino acids: CASSLAITGASVSGNTIYF. The DNA of the CDR3 is TGTGCCAGCAGCTTGGCCATTACAGGGGCCAGCGTCTCTGGAAACACCATATATTTT. The rearrangement links TRBV5-4 to TRBJ1-3; TRBD1 agrees at 7 bases. The germline gives CDR1 SGHNT, CDR2 YYREEE (reference sequence). The V gene end was trimmed by 0 bases and the J gene end by 0 bases; junction bases not matched to a gene: 12. This CDR3 region has 19 residues.

V is TRBV20-1 and J is TRBJ2-3; D unclear. Per the germline V gene, CDR1 is DFQATT and CDR2 is SNEGSKA (reference sequence). CDR3 size: 12 residues. Trimming removed 3 bases at V and 10 bases at J, with 14 bases between. CDR3 in amino acids: CSASVVGFAQYF. CDR3 in DNA: TGCAGTGCTAGCGTCGTGGGATTTGCGCAGTATTTT.

This clonotype was detected a few times. The V gene is TRBV6-5, the J gene TRBJ2-1, with 10 bases that match TRBD1. Germline V gene data show CDR1 as MNHEY and CDR2 as SVGAGI. V trimming: 4 bases; J trimming: 5 bases; junction bases outside the gene matches: 5. This CDR3 is built from 15 residues. The CDR3 DNA reads TGTGCCAGCAGTTTGACCGGGACAGGGGACAATGAGCAGTTCTTC. It translates to CASSLTGTGDNEQFF.

This chain uses TRBV9 with TRBJ2-1; 9 positions agree with TRBD2. The CDR3 loop spans 16 amino acids. Trimming removed 0 bases from V and 8 bases from J; junction bases left unmatched: 9. The V gene's germline CDR1 is SGDLS and CDR2 YYNGEE. The CDR3 is CASSVGSSGIGYEQFF. CDR3 sequence (DNA): TGTGCCAGCAGCGTAGGCTCTAGCGGGATTGGGTATGAGCAGTTCTTC.

The CDR3 loop is CSARDRQGAYEQYF. CDR3 DNA: TGCAGTGCTAGAGATCGTCAGGGGGCTTACGAGCAGTACTTC. This chain uses TRBV20-1 with TRBJ2-7; 8 bases are a match to TRBD1. The ends lost 0 bases at V and 4 bases at J; junction bases unmatched: 5. The CDR3 has 14 amino acids. Germline V gene lookup returns CDR1 DFQATT and CDR2 SNEGSKA (reference sequence).

There are a few counts of this clonotype. The chain employs TRBV29-1 and TRBJ2-3; tentative D call: TRBD2 (5 bases). Germline CDR1 reads SQVTM; CDR2 reads ANQGSEA. V shed 3 bases and J shed 4 bases, with 14 bases lying between them. The CDR3 totals 14 residues. The CDR3 DNA is TGCAGCGTTGATATGGGAGTAAGCGCAGATACGCAGTATTTT. As protein: CSVDMGVSADTQYF.

This clonotype showed up just a few times. The chain links TRBV20-1 to TRBJ2-4; D perhaps matches TRBD1 (5 bases). V dropped 6 bases and J dropped 0 bases, with 9 bases sitting between them. This CDR3 has 13 amino acids. CDR1 DFQATT and CDR2 SNEGSKA come from the germline V gene (reference sequence). The CDR3 DNA follows: TGCAGTGCGACAGAAGGAGCCAAAAACATTCAGTACTTC. This sequence encodes CSATEGAKNIQYF.

The chain combines TRBV12-3 or TRBV12-4 with TRBJ1-1; no firm D call. V was clipped by 3 bases and J by 5 bases, with 4 bases between them. This CDR3 is built from 11 residues. Written as DNA, the CDR3 is TGTGCCAGCAGTTTTGAGACTGAAGCTTTCTTT. As protein: CASSFETEAFF.

J is TRBJ2-5 and V is TRBV5-1, with D possibly being TRBD2 (5 bases). The germline V gene has CDR1 SGHRS and CDR2 YFSETQ. The V end lost 0 bases, the J end lost 6 bases, and 12 bases lay between the germline ends. The length of the CDR3 is 14 residues. The DNA of the CDR3 is TGCGCCAGCAGCTTGGTGTGGAGCGGAAAGACCCAGTACTTC. Encoded protein: CASSLVWSGKTQYF.

This sequence joins TRBV20-1 and TRBJ2-1; 10 bases are a match to TRBD2. The CDR3 covers 17 residues. V trimming: 1 base; J trimming: 1 base; junction bases outside the gene matches: 7. Germline V CDR1 and CDR2: DFQATT, SNEGSKA (reference sequence). The CDR3 loop reads CSARVGSGRISYNEQFF. The CDR3 DNA sequence: TGCAGTGCTAGAGTAGGTAGCGGGAGGATTTCCTACAATGAGCAGTTCTTC.

This clonotype was counted only a few times. The gene calls are TRBV27 and TRBJ2-7; D not certain. Germline V CDR1 and CDR2: MNHEY, SMNVEV (reference sequence). Between the trimmed V and J ends, which lost 2 bases and 0 bases, there was a span of 8 bases. This CDR3 contains 14 residues. The CDR3 nucleotides are TGTGCCAGCAGTTTACAGGCCCCCTCCTACGAGCAGTACTTC. Translation: CASSLQAPSYEQYF.

The chain joins TRBV20-1 to TRBJ2-1; 8 bases are a match to TRBD2. The CDR3 is made up of 18 amino acids. Germline V gene data show CDR1 as DFQATT and CDR2 as SNEGSKA (reference sequence). With V trimmed by 0 bases and J by 7 bases, 17 bases remained unmatched. The DNA of the CDR3 is TGCAGTGCTAGAGATGTCAGCGGGAGAACAGACTCCAATAATGAGCAGTTCTTC. As protein: CSARDVSGRTDSNNEQFF.

The chain joins TRBV27 to TRBJ1-5, with no clear D. In germline, CDR1 is MNHEY, CDR2 SMNVEV (reference sequence). Trimming shortened V by 8 bases and J by 0 bases, and 17 bases separated the two germline ends. The CDR3 contains 16 residues. DNA of the CDR3: TGTGCCAGCGCAGCGGGAGGGAGGTATAGCAATCAGCCCCAGCATTTT. Encoded protein: CASAAGGRYSNQPQHF.

This clonotype occurred many times. V gene TRBV5-1 combines with J gene TRBJ2-1; 12 bases match TRBD1. There are 15 residues in the CDR3. J gave up 7 bases and V 4 bases, and 6 bases lay outside the gene matches. Per germline, CDR1 SGHRS and CDR2 YFSETQ. Here the CDR3 reads CASSLRDRGRNEQFF. As DNA, the CDR3 is TGCGCCAGCAGCCTCCGGGACAGGGGGCGAAATGAGCAGTTCTTC.

The chain employs TRBV5-1 and TRBJ2-1, with 8 bases lining up with TRBD2. Unmatched junction bases numbered 6, after V lost 3 bases and J lost 4 bases. This CDR3 is 15 amino acids long. Per germline, CDR1 SGHRS and CDR2 YFSETQ. DNA for the CDR3: TGCGCCAGCAGCTCGGGGGGGGTGGTTTACAATGAGCAGTTCTTC. Protein: CASSSGGVVYNEQFF.

The gene calls are TRBV20-1 and TRBJ1-2; tentative D call: TRBD1 (6 bases). This CDR3 region has 12 residues. Germline V gene lookup returns CDR1 DFQATT and CDR2 SNEGSKA (reference sequence). The V end lost 6 bases, the J end lost 7 bases, and 15 bases lay between the germline ends. The CDR3 loop reads CSATAGEGGYTF. In nucleotides, the CDR3 is TGCAGTGCGACTGCAGGGGAGGGTGGCTACACCTTC.

Only one count was recorded for this clonotype. This rearrangement joins TRBV25-1 to TRBJ1-1, with D possibly TRBD1 on 5 matching bases. The CDR3 has 14 residues. Per the germline V gene, CDR1 is MGHDK and CDR2 is SYGVNS. V was clipped by 8 bases and J by 6 bases, with 19 bases between them. CDR3 DNA: TGTGCCAGCTCCCCGGAGAGGGGTGGGGCTGAAGCTTTCTTT. It specifies CASSPERGGAEAFF.

This clonotype has just a few counts. The chain links TRBV20-1 to TRBJ2-6; the D gene is possibly TRBD1 (7 bases). Germline CDR1 reads DFQATT; CDR2 reads SNEGSKA (reference sequence). The CDR3 has 14 residues. Trimming left V 3 bases short and J 4 bases short, with 10 bases between. CDR3 residues: CSASRGRGANVLTF. In DNA, the CDR3 is TGCAGTGCTAGCAGGGGGAGGGGGGCCAACGTCCTGACTTTC.

This clonotype was detected only a few times. The CDR3 DNA reads TGTGCCAGCAGTTTAAAACTCAACACCGGGGAGCTGTTTTTT. Its translation: CASSLKLNTGELFF. The chain links TRBV6-2 or TRBV6-3 to TRBJ2-2; D is unresolved. The CDR3 totals 14 residues. Trimming cost V 4 bases and J 2 bases, with 8 bases left between them. Germline assignment: CDR1 MNHEY and CDR2 SVGEGT.

The J gene is TRBJ2-3, the V gene TRBV5-1; TRBD2 agrees at 11 bases. The CDR3 loop spans 18 amino acids. Germline V lookup: CDR1 SGHRS, CDR2 YFSETQ. After removal of 0 bases from V and 2 bases from J, the junction contained 8 bases not matched to a gene. CDR3 loop: CASSLVASGRLPTDTQYF. The CDR3 nucleotides are TGCGCCAGCAGCTTGGTGGCTAGCGGGAGGCTACCCACAGATACGCAGTATTTT.

V and J are TRBV5-1 and TRBJ2-7, with D perhaps matching TRBD1 or TRBD2 (5 bases each). CDR1 and CDR2 (germline): SGHRS, YFSETQ. This CDR3 has 17 residues. Trimming left V 0 bases short and J 1 base short, with 17 bases between. CDR3 DNA sequence: TGCGCCAGCAGCTTGGCCCGGGGCGGAGCAGCATCCTACGAGCAGTACTTC. Amino acid sequence: CASSLARGGAASYEQYF.

J is TRBJ2-1 and V is TRBV5-5, with 13 bases fitting TRBD2. The CDR3 has 18 residues. The ends lost 3 bases at V and 7 bases at J; junction bases unmatched: 13. CDR1 is SGHKS, CDR2 YYEKEE, per germline (reference sequence). The CDR3 DNA sequence: TGTGCCAGCAGCTCAACTCCGACTAGCGGGAGGCCGCCTAATGAGCAGTTCTTC. Residues: CASSSTPTSGRPPNEQFF.

This clonotype has just a few counts. V and J are TRBV20-1 and TRBJ2-3, with D possibly TRBD1 on 6 matching bases. Trimming pared 6 bases from V and 9 bases from J, leaving 16 bases between. Looked up from germline, CDR1 is DFQATT and CDR2 is SNEGSKA (reference sequence). The CDR3 sequence is 12 residues long. The CDR3 reads CSAIKTGSTQYF. In DNA form, the CDR3 reads TGCAGTGCAATCAAAACAGGGAGCACGCAGTATTTT.

In its sample, this clonotype was seen a few times. J is TRBJ2-2 and V is TRBV5-1; tentatively, D is TRBD2 (6 bases). The germline V and J ends were trimmed by 0 bases and 1 base, with 7 bases remaining between them. Germline CDR1 and CDR2: SGHRS and YFSETQ. CDR3 length: 15 residues. CDR3 DNA sequence: TGCGCCAGCAGCTTGGTGCGGGGGAACACCGGGGAGCTGTTTTTT. It specifies CASSLVRGNTGELFF.

The chain joins TRBV7-2 to TRBJ2-2; TRBD1 aligns across 7 bases. This CDR3 has 15 residues. Losses at the gene ends were 7 bases for V and 0 bases for J; bases not matched to a gene: 5. The germline CDR1 and CDR2 sequences are SGHTA and FQGNSA. The CDR3 DNA reads as TGTGCCAGCACCTTCGGACAGGCGAACACCGGGGAGCTGTTTTTT. It is translated as CASTFGQANTGELFF.

The V gene is TRBV5-1, the J gene TRBJ1-5; possibly TRBD1 for D (5 bases). CDR3 length: 15 amino acids. Germline CDR1 reads SGHRS; CDR2 reads YFSETQ. Trimming took 5 bases from V and 0 from J, leaving 12 bases between them. CDR3: CASSREGNSNQPQHF. The CDR3 DNA sequence: TGCGCCAGCAGTCGGGAGGGGAATAGCAATCAGCCCCAGCATTTT.